The 21 T cell receptor beta chains below all came from one sample that was sequenced in a study of CD8 T cells in ankylosing spondylitis. Via MiXCR, TCRdb re-called the 5' RACE reads, giving one row per CDR3 protein. The sample gives about 360,000 distinct CDR3 sequences, about 20% of which show up once; 10% to 15% is in the top ten. What was sequenced was blood, either unsorted or a sorted T cell fraction (not recorded which). All receptors come from a male donor with ankylosing spondylitis or in good health (not recorded which).

This clonotype has more than one count but fewer than ten. J is TRBJ2-3 and V is TRBV7-2, with D uncertain. Trimming cost V 11 bases and J 0 bases, with 15 bases left between them. Germline V gene sequence: CDR1 SGHTA, CDR2 FQGNSA. The CDR3 is 14 amino acids. The chain's CDR3 is CAVLRRSSTDTQYF. In DNA, the CDR3 is TGTGCCGTCCTACGCAGGTCCAGCACAGATACGCAGTATTTT. The variable domain in full, with the rest retrieved from reference TRBV7-2 and TRBJ2-3, is GAGVSQSPSNKVTEKGKDVELRCDPISGHTALYWYRQSLGQGLEFLIYFQGNSAPDKSGLPSDRFSAERTGGSVSTLTIQRTQQEDSAVYLCAVLRRSSTDTQYFGPGTRLTVL.

This clonotype was seen a handful of times. The V gene is TRBV10-2, the J gene TRBJ2-7, with 11 bases aligning to TRBD1. Germline V gives CDR1 WSHSY, CDR2 SAAADI. V was clipped by 7 bases and J by 2 bases; unmatched bases: 4. The CDR3 consists of 14 residues. The CDR3 spells CASTPGQGAYEQYF. The DNA for the CDR3 is TGCGCCAGCACCCCGGGACAGGGGGCCTACGAGCAGTACTTC.

The chain employs TRBV20-1 and TRBJ2-1, with 8 bases lining up with TRBD2. The CDR3 contains 16 residues. Per the germline V gene, CDR1 is DFQATT and CDR2 is SNEGSKA (reference sequence). Trimming at V came to 3 bases and at J to 8 bases, leaving 15 bases not matched to a gene. The CDR3 protein is CSASNVPGGNYDEQFF. The CDR3 DNA follows: TGCAGTGCTAGTAACGTGCCGGGAGGGAATTACGATGAGCAGTTCTTC.

The chain has TRBV4-2 and TRBJ2-2, with D possibly TRBD2 on 6 matching bases. Trimming removed 4 bases from V and 5 bases from J, with 14 bases in between. The CDR3 loop spans 15 amino acids. Germline V gene sequence: CDR1 LGHNA, CDR2 YNFKEQ. CDR3 loop: CASSRYKEGTGELFF. The CDR3 nucleotides read TGTGCCAGCAGCCGGTACAAGGAGGGGACCGGGGAGCTGTTTTTT.

This clonotype was seen repeatedly, ten times or more. The chain couples TRBV4-1 to TRBJ2-1; D remains unclear. The CDR3 consists of 15 residues. The V gene's germline CDR1 is MGHRA and CDR2 YSYEKL. Trimming left V 3 bases short and J 4 bases short, with 13 bases between. CDR3 DNA sequence: TGCGCCAGCAGCCAGCCGAGGCAGGAGTACAATGAGCAGTTCTTC. Translating it yields CASSQPRQEYNEQFF.

This clonotype has a handful of counts. The chain has TRBV4-1 and TRBJ2-7; possibly TRBD2 for D (7 bases). The CDR3 has 16 residues. Germline assignment: CDR1 MGHRA and CDR2 YSYEKL. Between the trimmed V and J ends, which lost 0 bases and 2 bases, there was a span of 14 bases. CDR3 in DNA: TGCGCCAGCAGCCAAGATATCGGGGGGCGAACCTACGAGCAGTACTTC. Encoded protein: CASSQDIGGRTYEQYF.

This clonotype was seen many times. V usage is TRBV10-3 and J usage is TRBJ2-1, with 8 bases that match TRBD1. The V gene's germline CDR1 is ENHRY and CDR2 SYGVKD. V dropped 3 bases and J dropped 4; count of bases not matched to a gene: 5. The CDR3 has 15 residues. This CDR3 is CAISDRDRRYNEQFF. The CDR3 DNA reads as TGTGCCATCAGTGACCGGGACAGGCGTTACAATGAGCAGTTCTTC.

V gene TRBV12-3 or TRBV12-4 combines with J gene TRBJ1-2; possible D gene TRBD1, 6 bases. The V and J ends lost 8 bases and 4 bases respectively, with 17 bases between them. The CDR3 runs to 14 residues. CDR3 residues: CASVGTTPPYGYTF. The CDR3, as DNA: TGTGCCAGCGTAGGGACAACGCCCCCCTATGGCTACACCTTC.

This clonotype was recorded at least ten times. V gene TRBV10-3 combines with J gene TRBJ2-7; D not certain. Germline CDR1 reads ENHRY; CDR2 reads SYGVKD. The CDR3 totals 11 residues. V dropped 3 bases and J dropped 5 bases, with 5 bases sitting between them. CDR3 region: CAISEGNEQYF. The CDR3, as DNA: TGTGCCATCAGTGAAGGTAACGAGCAGTACTTC.

This clonotype was counted a few times. The chain is built from TRBV12-3 or TRBV12-4 and TRBJ2-5; TRBD1 or TRBD2 may be the D gene (6 bases each). Trimming left V 6 bases short and J 5 bases short, with 13 bases between. The CDR3 length is 13 residues. CDR3 coding DNA: TGTGCCAGCAGACTGCGAGGGGGGGAGACCCAGTACTTC. Amino acid sequence: CASRLRGGETQYF.

The rearrangement links TRBV4-2 to TRBJ2-1; 8 nucleotides align to TRBD2. Looked up from germline, CDR1 is LGHNA and CDR2 is YNFKEQ. The V and J ends lost 1 base and 8 bases, in that order; junction bases with no gene match: 7. The CDR3 covers 15 residues. The CDR3, as DNA: TGTGCCAGCAGCCAAGTTTTTAGCGGGGTCTATGAGCAGTTCTTC. Amino acid sequence: CASSQVFSGVYEQFF.

This clonotype was observed at least ten times. The chain employs TRBV5-1 and TRBJ2-7; D gene ambiguous. The CDR3 has 14 amino acids. Germline assignment: CDR1 SGHRS and CDR2 YFSETQ. The ends were cut back, 0 bases at V and 0 bases at J, with 7 bases in the middle. For the CDR3, the DNA is TGCGCCAGCAGCTTGGGCAGTGACTCCTACGAGCAGTACTTC. Its protein product is CASSLGSDSYEQYF.

The V call is TRBV29-1, the J call TRBJ2-5; D is uncertain. This CDR3 is built from 12 residues. Trimming removed 2 bases from V and 7 bases from J, with 11 bases in between. Germline V CDR1 and CDR2: SQVTM, ANQGSEA. The CDR3 protein is CSVEKPLGTQYF. The CDR3 DNA is TGCAGCGTTGAAAAGCCCCTGGGGACCCAGTACTTC.

The V gene is TRBV2, the J gene TRBJ2-3; D is uncertain. The V and J ends lost 0 bases and 0 bases respectively, with 4 bases between them. Per the germline V gene, CDR1 is SNHLY and CDR2 is FYNNEI. CDR3 size: 14 residues. Here the CDR3 DNA reads TGTGCCAGCAGTGAAGCTGGGAGCACAGATACGCAGTATTTT. It is translated as CASSEAGSTDTQYF. Full variable domain (rest looked up from reference TRBV2 and TRBJ2-3): EPEVTQTPSHQVTQMGQEVILRCVPISNHLYFYWYRQILGQKVEFLVSFYNNEISEKSEIFDDQFSVERPDGSNFTLKIRSTKLEDSAMYFCASSEAGSTDTQYFGPGTRLTVL.

A few counts support this clonotype. The V gene is TRBV12-3 or TRBV12-4, the J gene TRBJ2-5, with 7 bases identical to TRBD1. This CDR3 is 17 amino acids long. V gave up 4 bases and J gave up 0 bases; unmatched junction bases: 11. CDR3 DNA sequence: TGTGCCAGCAGTTCCTACTCGGGACAGTCCTACCAAGAGACCCAGTACTTC. Translating gives CASSSYSGQSYQETQYF.

The chain uses TRBV4-1 and TRBJ2-3; 8 nucleotides agree with TRBD2. Germline V CDR1 and CDR2: MGHRA, YSYEKL. V was clipped by 0 bases and J by 6 bases; unmatched bases: 8. The CDR3 has 16 amino acids. The CDR3: CASSQDTQAGGDTQYF. As DNA, the CDR3 is TGCGCCAGCAGCCAAGATACCCAGGCGGGGGGTGATACGCAGTATTTT.

This chain connects TRBV27 to TRBJ2-2, with TRBD1 matching over 11 bases. Germline CDR1 reads MNHEY; CDR2 reads SMNVEV (reference sequence). The junction had 3 bases not matched to a gene; V was cut back by 3 bases and J by 6 bases. The CDR3 covers 15 residues. CDR3 in amino acids: CASSFGTGGPGELFF. In DNA form, the CDR3 reads TGTGCCAGCAGTTTTGGGACAGGGGGGCCCGGGGAGCTGTTTTTT.

This clonotype was picked up a small number of times. The gene calls are TRBV12-3 or TRBV12-4 and TRBJ2-2, with 7 positions matching TRBD1. The V and J ends lost 6 bases and 4 bases, in that order; junction bases with no gene match: 5. This CDR3 contains 14 residues. In DNA, the CDR3 is TGTGCCAGCAGACAGGGGATGTCCACCGGGGAGCTGTTTTTT. Translation: CASRQGMSTGELFF.

The rearrangement joins TRBV20-1 to TRBJ2-5; a weak D match, TRBD1 (5 bases). The CDR3 covers 15 residues. V lost 1 base to trimming and J lost 4 bases, with 16 bases between them. CDR1 and CDR2 (germline): DFQATT, SNEGSKA (reference sequence). The CDR3: CSARVLGATVETQYF. CDR3 sequence (DNA): TGCAGTGCTAGAGTTCTAGGGGCGACTGTAGAGACCCAGTACTTC.

The rearrangement links TRBV5-1 to TRBJ2-1; TRBD1 matches 10 bases. The CDR3 is made up of 19 amino acids. CDR1 is SGHRS and CDR2 is YFSETQ in the germline V gene. Trimming at V came to 4 bases and at J to 3 bases, leaving 16 bases not matched to a gene. The CDR3 DNA reads as TGCGCCAGCAGCCCGGGACAGGGGTTATGGGGGCTTGTCTACAATGAGCAGTTCTTC. It codes for CASSPGQGLWGLVYNEQFF.

This clonotype was observed a few times. The chain is built from TRBV27 and TRBJ2-2, with D tentatively TRBD2 (7 bases). The V end was cut by 3 bases, the J end by 7 bases, with 15 bases between. The CDR3 is 15 residues long. Looked up from germline, CDR1 is MNHEY and CDR2 is SMNVEV (reference sequence). In DNA, the CDR3 is TGTGCCAGCAGTTTCGGCAGGGGAGGGGGCGGGGAGCTGTTTTTT. This translates into CASSFGRGGGGELFF.